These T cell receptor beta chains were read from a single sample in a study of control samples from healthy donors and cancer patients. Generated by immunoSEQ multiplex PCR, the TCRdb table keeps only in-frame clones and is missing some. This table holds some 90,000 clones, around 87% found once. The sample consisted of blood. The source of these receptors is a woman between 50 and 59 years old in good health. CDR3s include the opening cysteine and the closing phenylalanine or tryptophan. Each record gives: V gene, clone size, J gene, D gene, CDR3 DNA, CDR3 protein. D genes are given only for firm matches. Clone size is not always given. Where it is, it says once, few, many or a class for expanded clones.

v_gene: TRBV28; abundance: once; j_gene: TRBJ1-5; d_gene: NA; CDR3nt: TGTGCCAGCAGTTTCAATGGGGATAATCAGCCCCAGCATTTT; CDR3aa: CASSFNGDNQPQHF
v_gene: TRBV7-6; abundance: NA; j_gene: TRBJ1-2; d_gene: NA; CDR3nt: TGTGCCAGCAGCTTAAGTGTGGGAAGGGTGGCAGCTAACTATGGCTACACCTTC; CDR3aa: CASSLSVGRVAANYGYTF
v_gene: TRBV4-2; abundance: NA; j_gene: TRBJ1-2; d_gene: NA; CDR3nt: TGTGCCAGCAGCCAAGAACAAGCCCCCCACACCTTC; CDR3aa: CASSQEQAPHTF
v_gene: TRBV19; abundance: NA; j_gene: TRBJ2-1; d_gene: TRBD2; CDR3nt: TGTGCCAGTAGTATAGTTCGGACTAGCGGGAGCAATGAGCAGTTCTTC; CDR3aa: CASSIVRTSGSNEQFF
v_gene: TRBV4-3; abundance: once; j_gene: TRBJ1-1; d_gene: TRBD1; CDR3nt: TGCGCCAGCAGCCCTTACAGGGGCACTGAAGCTTTCTTT; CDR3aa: CASSPYRGTEAFF
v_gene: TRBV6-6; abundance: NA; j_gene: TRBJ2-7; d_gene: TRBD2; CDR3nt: TGTGCCGCGCACGGGGCGGGAGGGTTTAAGAACGAGCAGTACTTC; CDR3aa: CAAHGAGGFKNEQYF
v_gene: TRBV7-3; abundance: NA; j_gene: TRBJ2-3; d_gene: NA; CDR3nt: TGTGCCAGCAGCTTGTTCACAGATACGCAGTATTTT; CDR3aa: CASSLFTDTQYF
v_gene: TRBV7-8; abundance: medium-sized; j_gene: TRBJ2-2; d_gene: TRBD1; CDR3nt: TGTGCCAGCAGGAATTCCGGGACAGGGTACGGGGAGCTGTTTTTT; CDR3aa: CASRNSGTGYGELFF
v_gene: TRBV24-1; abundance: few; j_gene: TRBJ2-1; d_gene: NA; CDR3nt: TGTGCCACCAGTGATCCCCGAAGCGGATACAATGAGCAGTTCTTC; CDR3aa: CATSDPRSGYNEQFF
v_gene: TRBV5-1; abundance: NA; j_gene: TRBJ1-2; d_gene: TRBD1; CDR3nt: TGCGCCAGCAGCACTGCCGGGACAGGGAACTATGGCTACACCTTC; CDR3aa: CASSTAGTGNYGYTF
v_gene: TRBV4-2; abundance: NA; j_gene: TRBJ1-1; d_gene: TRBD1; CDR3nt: TGTGCCAGCAGCCAATCCACAGGGGTGGGGGTGAACACTGAAGCTTTCTTT; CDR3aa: CASSQSTGVGVNTEAFF
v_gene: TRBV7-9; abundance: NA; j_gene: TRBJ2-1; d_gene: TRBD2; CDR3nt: TGTGCCAGCAGCTTCCTGACTAGCGGGAGGCGGTATGAGCAGTTCTTC; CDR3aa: CASSFLTSGRRYEQFF
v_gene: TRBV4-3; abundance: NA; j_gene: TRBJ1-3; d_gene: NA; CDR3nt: TGCGCCAGCAGCCAGTATAGGGGCCCTGGAAACACCATATATTTT; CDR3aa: CASSQYRGPGNTIYF
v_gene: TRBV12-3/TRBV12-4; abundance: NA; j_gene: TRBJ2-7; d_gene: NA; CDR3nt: TGTGCCAGCAGGTCGACAGAAGCCTACGAGCAGTACTTC; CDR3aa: CASRSTEAYEQYF
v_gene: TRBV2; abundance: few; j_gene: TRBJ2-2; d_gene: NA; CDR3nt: TGTGCCACGACCCCCAGTGCCGGGGAGCTGTTTTTT; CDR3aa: CATTPSAGELFF
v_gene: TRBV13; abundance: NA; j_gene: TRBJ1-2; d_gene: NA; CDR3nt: TGTGCCAGCAGCCTGACGGGAGGAAACGGCTACACCTTC; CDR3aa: CASSLTGGNGYTF
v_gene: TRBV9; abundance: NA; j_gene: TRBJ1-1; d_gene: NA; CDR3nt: TGTGCCAGCAGCGTAGCCGTGGGACCGAACACTGAAGCTTTCTTT; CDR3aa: CASSVAVGPNTEAFF
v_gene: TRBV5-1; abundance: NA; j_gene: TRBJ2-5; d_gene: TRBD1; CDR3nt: TGCGCCAGCAGCCCGGGGACAGGGGGCTCGAAGACCCAGTACTTC; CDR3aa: CASSPGTGGSKTQYF
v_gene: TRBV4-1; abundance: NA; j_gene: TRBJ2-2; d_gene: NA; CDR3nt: TGCGCCAGCAGCCAAGTCGGTCGGACTACGAACACCGGGGAGCTGTTTTTT; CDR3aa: CASSQVGRTTNTGELFF
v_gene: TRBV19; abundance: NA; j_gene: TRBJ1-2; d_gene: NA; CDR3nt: TGTGCCAGTAGTATACCCCGGGATTATGGCTACACCTTC; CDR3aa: CASSIPRDYGYTF
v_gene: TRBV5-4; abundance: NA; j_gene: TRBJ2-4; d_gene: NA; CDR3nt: TGTGCCAGCAGCCCCAAGTACAGCGACATAGCCAAAAACATTCAGTACTTC; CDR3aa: CASSPKYSDIAKNIQYF
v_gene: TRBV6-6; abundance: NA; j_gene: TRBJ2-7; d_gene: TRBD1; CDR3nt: TGTGCCAGCAGTTTAGGACAGGGTCATTTTGACGAGCAGTACTTC; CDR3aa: CASSLGQGHFDEQYF
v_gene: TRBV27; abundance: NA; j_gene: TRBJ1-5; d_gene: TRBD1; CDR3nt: TGTGCCAGCAGTTCCTGGACAGGGAAACGACAGGATAGCAATCAGCCCCAGCATTTT; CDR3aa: CASSSWTGKRQDSNQPQHF
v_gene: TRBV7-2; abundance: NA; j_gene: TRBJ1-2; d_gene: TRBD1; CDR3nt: TGTGCCAGCAGCCCCGCCGGGACAGAAAACTATGGCTACACCTTC; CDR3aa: CASSPAGTENYGYTF
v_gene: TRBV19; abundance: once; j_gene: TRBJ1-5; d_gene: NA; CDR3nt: TGTGCCAGTAGTAATATCGGCAGTAATCAGCCCCAGCATTTT; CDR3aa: CASSNIGSNQPQHF
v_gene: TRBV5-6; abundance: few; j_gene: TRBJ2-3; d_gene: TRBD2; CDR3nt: TGTGCCAGCAGCCGCGGGGGGGGCTTTGGCACAGATACGCAGTATTTT; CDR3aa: CASSRGGGFGTDTQYF
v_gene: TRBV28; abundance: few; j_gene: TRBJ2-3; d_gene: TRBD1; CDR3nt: TGTGCCAGCAGCCATGGGGACAGTCCAGATACGCAGTATTTT; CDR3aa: CASSHGDSPDTQYF
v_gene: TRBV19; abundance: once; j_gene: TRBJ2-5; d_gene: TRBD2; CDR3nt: TGTGCCAGTAGTATAATACTAGCGAGTGAGACCCAGTACTTC; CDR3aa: CASSIILASETQYF
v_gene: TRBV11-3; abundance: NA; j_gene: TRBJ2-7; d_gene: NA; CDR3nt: TGTGCCAGCAGCGCATCCACCGGAGGGTCCTACGAGCAGTACTTC; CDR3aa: CASSASTGGSYEQYF
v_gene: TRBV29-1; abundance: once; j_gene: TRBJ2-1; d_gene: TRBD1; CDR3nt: TGCAGCGGATCCGACACCGGGACAGGGGATTATGAGCAGTTCTTC; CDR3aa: CSGSDTGTGDYEQFF
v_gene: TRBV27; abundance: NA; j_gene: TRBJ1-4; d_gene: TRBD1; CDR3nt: TGTGCCAGCAGTCCGCGACAGGGGACTAATGAAAAACTGTTTTTT; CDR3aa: CASSPRQGTNEKLFF
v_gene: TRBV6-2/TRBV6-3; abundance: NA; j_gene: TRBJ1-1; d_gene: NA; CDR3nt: TGTGCCAGCAGCAACGGGGGCTTGGGTGAAGCTTTCTTT; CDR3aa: CASSNGGLGEAFF
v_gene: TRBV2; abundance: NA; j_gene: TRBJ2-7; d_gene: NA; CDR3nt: TGTGCCAGCAGTGTAGGCGGGATGTCAGTCGAGCAGTACTTC; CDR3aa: CASSVGGMSVEQYF
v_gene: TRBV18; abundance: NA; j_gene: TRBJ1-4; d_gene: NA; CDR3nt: TGTGCCAGCTCACCGCCCGACGGCCTAACTAATGAAAAACTGTTTTTT; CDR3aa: CASSPPDGLTNEKLFF
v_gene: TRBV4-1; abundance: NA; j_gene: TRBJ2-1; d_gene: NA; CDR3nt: TGCGCCAGCAGCCAAGATCACTGGTCGGGGACACGGGTGTGGGAGCAGTTCTTC; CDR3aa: CASSQDHWSGTRVWEQFF
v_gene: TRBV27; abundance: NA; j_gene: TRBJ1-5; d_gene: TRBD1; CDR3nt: TGTGCCAGCAGTTCCAACAGGGGAGTACAGCCCCAGCATTTT; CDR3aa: CASSSNRGVQPQHF
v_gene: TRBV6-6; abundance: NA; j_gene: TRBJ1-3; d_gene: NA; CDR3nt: TGTGCCAGCTCGCAGGGGCTAGGAAACACCATATATTTT; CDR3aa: CASSQGLGNTIYF
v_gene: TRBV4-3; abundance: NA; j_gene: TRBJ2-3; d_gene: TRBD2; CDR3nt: TGCGCCAGCAGCCGGCGACTAGCGGGAGAGGGCACAGATACGCAGTATTTT; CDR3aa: CASSRRLAGEGTDTQYF
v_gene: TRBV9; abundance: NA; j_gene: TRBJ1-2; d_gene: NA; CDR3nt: TGTGCCAGCAGCGCCGGGCCCCGGGACAATATTTTTAACTATGGCTACACCTTC; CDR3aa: CASSAGPRDNIFNYGYTF
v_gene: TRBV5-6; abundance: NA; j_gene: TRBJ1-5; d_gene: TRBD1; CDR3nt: TGTGCCAGCAGCTGGACAGGGGGTTTGAGCAATCAGCCCCAGCATTTT; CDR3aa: CASSWTGGLSNQPQHF
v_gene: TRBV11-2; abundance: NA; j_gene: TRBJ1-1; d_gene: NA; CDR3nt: TGTGCCAGCAGCTTAGTATCGGGGGGCACTGAAGCTTTCTTT; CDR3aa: CASSLVSGGTEAFF
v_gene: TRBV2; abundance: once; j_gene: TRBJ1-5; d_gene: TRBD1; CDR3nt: TGTGCCAGCCGGAAAGGGGGCGAAGGCAATCAGCCCCAGCATTTT; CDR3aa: CASRKGGEGNQPQHF
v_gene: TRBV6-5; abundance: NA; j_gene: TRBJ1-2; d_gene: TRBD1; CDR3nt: TGTGCCAGCTCACCGACAGGGGCACTTCGGGGCTACACCTTC; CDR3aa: CASSPTGALRGYTF
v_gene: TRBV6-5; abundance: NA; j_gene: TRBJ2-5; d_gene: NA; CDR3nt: TGTGCCAGCGGTCGAAGACTAGGGGAGACCCAGTACTTC; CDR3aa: CASGRRLGETQYF